These T cell receptor beta chains were read from a single sample in a study of Ad26.COV2.S vaccination and SARS-CoV-2 variants. Sequencing used immunoSEQ multiplex PCR; TCRdb keeps in-frame clones, though not all of them. The sample lists about 320,000 clones, about 82% occurring once. The sequenced sample was peripheral blood, obtained in a trial of Ad26.COV2.S vaccine versus placebo. These receptors all stem from a person between 18 and 59 years old who received the Ad26.COV2.S COVID-19 vaccine or a placebo. CDR3s include the opening cysteine and the closing phenylalanine or tryptophan. A D gene is named only where the DNA matches it firmly. The size entry is marked missing in some rows and otherwise reads once, few, many or a size class.

>-|TRBJ2-7|TRBV19|TRBD2
CASRKSGLAGTFHYTNEQYF
TGTGCCAGTAGGAAATCGGGACTAGCGGGGACTTTCCACTACACCAACGAGCAGTACTTC
>few|TRBJ2-7|TRBV5-8|-
CASTLDGYEQYF
TGTGCCAGCACCCTAGACGGCTACGAGCAGTACTTC
>-|TRBJ2-7|TRBV13|TRBD2
CASSFPGGAQEEQYF
TGTGCCAGCAGCTTCCCCGGGGGGGCGCAAGAAGAGCAGTACTTC
>-|TRBJ2-7|TRBV2|TRBD1
CAIRTGPPYEQYF
TGTGCCATCCGGACAGGGCCCCCTTACGAGCAGTACTTC
>-|TRBJ2-7|TRBV28|-
CASSLGGNSYEQYF
TGTGCCAGCAGTTTAGGAGGGAACTCCTACGAGCAGTACTTC
>-|TRBJ1-2|TRBV7-2|-
CASSPDTDYGYTF
TGTGCCAGCAGCCCGGACACTGACTATGGCTACACCTTC
>-|TRBJ2-1|TRBV19|-
CASSPRSSYNEQFF
TGTGCCAGTAGCCCCCGGAGTTCCTACAATGAGCAGTTCTTC
>-|TRBJ1-1|TRBV7-3|-
CASRLLRDTEAFF
TGTGCCAGCAGACTACTCAGGGATACTGAAGCTTTCTTT
>-|TRBJ1-6|TRBV27|-
CASTSQVGWAPLHF
TGTGCCAGCACGTCGCAAGTGGGGTGGGCACCCCTCCACTTT
>-|TRBJ1-4|TRBV28|TRBD1
CASSQTGGTEKLFF
TGTGCCAGCAGTCAGACAGGGGGTACTGAAAAACTGTTTTTT
>few|TRBJ1-2|TRBV5-4|-
CASSPDSNFLYGYTF
TGTGCCAGCAGCCCGGACTCTAATTTTCTATATGGCTACACCTTC
>-|TRBJ2-5|TRBV2|-
CASQSRGLETQYF
TGTGCCAGCCAGTCAAGGGGGTTGGAGACCCAGTACTTC
>-|TRBJ2-7|TRBV10-3|TRBD2
CATGLAGNEQYF
TGTGCCACCGGGCTAGCGGGGAACGAGCAGTACTTC
>once|TRBJ1-5|TRBV28|TRBD1
CASSAGTGGLGNQPQHF
TGTGCCAGCAGTGCCGGGACAGGGGGCTTGGGCAATCAGCCCCAGCATTTT
>-|TRBJ1-5|TRBV24-1|-
CATSDFRGQPQHF
TGTGCCACCAGTGATTTCAGGGGACAGCCCCAGCATTTT
>few|TRBJ1-4|TRBV27|TRBD1
CASRRGQINEKLFF
TGTGCCAGCAGGAGGGGACAGATTAATGAAAAACTGTTTTTT
>-|TRBJ2-7|TRBV6-6|TRBD1
CASSYGQGSGDEQYF
TGTGCCAGCAGTTACGGACAGGGGTCAGGGGACGAGCAGTACTTC
>few|TRBJ1-1|TRBV6-5|-
CASSYYRANTEAFF
TGTGCCAGCAGTTACTACAGGGCGAACACTGAAGCTTTCTTT
>-|TRBJ2-6|TRBV7-2|-
CASSLFGSSGANVLTF
TGTGCCAGCAGCTTATTCGGCAGCTCCGGGGCCAACGTCCTGACTTTC
>-|TRBJ2-5|TRBV24-1|TRBD1
CATSDADRGQETQYF
TGTGCCACCAGTGATGCCGACAGGGGGCAAGAGACCCAGTACTTC
>-|TRBJ1-2|TRBV5-1|TRBD1
CASSSFGQGNYGYTF
TGCGCCAGCAGCTCCTTCGGACAGGGGAACTATGGCTACACCTTC
>-|TRBJ1-2|TRBV29-1|TRBD1
CSVGQEGYTF
TGCAGCGTCGGACAGGAAGGCTACACCTTC
>-|TRBJ1-3|TRBV28|-
CASSLRRSGNTIYF
TGTGCCAGCAGTTTACGACGTTCTGGAAACACCATATATTTT
>few|TRBJ2-7|TRBV6-5|-
CASSYTRLGEQYF
TGTGCCAGCAGTTACACTCGGCTCGGCGAGCAGTACTTC
>-|TRBJ1-5|TRBV14|-
CASSQGRDQPQHF
TGTGCCAGCAGCCAAGGTAGGGATCAGCCCCAGCATTTT
>-|TRBJ2-3|TRBV19|-
CASSTRVSGTDTQYF
TGTGCCAGTAGTACGCGGGTGTCGGGCACAGATACGCAGTATTTT
>-|TRBJ1-5|TRBV19|-
CASSIGWNNQPQHF
TGTGCCAGTAGTATAGGGTGGAACAATCAGCCCCAGCATTTT
>-|TRBJ2-3|TRBV4-2|TRBD2
CASSQDLRGTSPGTQYF
TGTGCCAGCAGCCAAGATTTGCGGGGGACCTCCCCGGGTACGCAGTATTTT
>-|TRBJ1-5|TRBV5-6|TRBD1
CASSFGQGVNQPQHF
TGTGCCAGCAGCTTTGGACAGGGTGTGAATCAGCCCCAGCATTTT
>few|TRBJ2-2|TRBV27|-
CASSFLQGSGELFF
TGTGCCAGCAGTTTTCTACAGGGCAGCGGGGAGCTGTTTTTT
>-|TRBJ2-3|TRBV5-1|-
CASSLPPLATLREDTQYF
TGCGCCAGCAGCTTGCCTCCCCTAGCCACCCTAAGGGAAGATACGCAGTATTTT
>-|TRBJ1-3|TRBV28|-
CASRLAGTLGTGNTIYF
TGTGCCAGCAGGCTCGCCGGGACCCTGGGAACTGGAAACACCATATATTTT
>-|TRBJ2-1|TRBV28|-
CASSSGSGNEQFF
TGTGCCAGCAGTTCAGGGAGCGGCAATGAGCAGTTCTTC
>-|TRBJ1-5|TRBV28|-
CATQHPSNQPQHF
TGTGCCACCCAGCACCCTAGCAATCAGCCCCAGCATTTT
>few|TRBJ2-3|TRBV7-6|-
CASSSLSAKTDTQYF
TGTGCCAGCAGCTCCCTATCAGCAAAGACAGATACGCAGTATTTT
>-|TRBJ2-5|TRBV7-9|TRBD2
CASSFSLAGGGETQYF
TGTGCCAGCAGCTTTTCGCTAGCGGGGGGTGGAGAGACCCAGTACTTC
>-|TRBJ2-1|TRBV7-9|-
CASSLVPSGQFF
TGTGCCAGCAGCTTAGTTCCTTCTGGGCAGTTCTTC
>-|TRBJ1-1|TRBV29-1|-
CSVVGHRGETTEAFF
TGCAGCGTTGTCGGTCATAGGGGAGAAACGACTGAAGCTTTCTTT
>-|TRBJ2-5|TRBV5-1|TRBD2
CASSLGASGQETQYF
TGCGCCAGCAGCTTAGGGGCTAGCGGGCAAGAGACCCAGTACTTC
>-|TRBJ2-2|TRBV2|TRBD1
CASARDRTGELFF
TGTGCCAGCGCCCGGGACAGAACCGGGGAGCTGTTTTTT
>-|TRBJ2-2|TRBV5-1|-
CASSLAQGSTGELFF
TGCGCCAGCAGCTTGGCCCAGGGAAGCACCGGGGAGCTGTTTTTT
>-|TRBJ2-2|TRBV9|TRBD1
CATQGTGGTGELFF
TGTGCCACCCAGGGGACAGGGGGCACCGGGGAGCTGTTTTTT